This T cell receptor (beta chain) emerged from a study of blood T cell repertoires in COVID-19. Method: immunoSEQ multiplex PCR; TCRdb's copy keeps in-frame clones and lacks some. The data hold just under 65,000 clones, with about four fifths observed a single time. The CDR3 loop spans 15 amino acids. In germline, CDR1 is MGHRA, CDR2 YSYEKL. V shed 0 bases and J shed 3 bases, with 11 bases lying between them. This clone has just one count. The chain carries TRBV4-1 and TRBJ1-1, with no clear D. This TCR was recovered from a human donor in a cohort sampled during active COVID-19. The sample consisted of peripheral blood. CDR3 residues: CASSQESSGDTEAFF. The DNA of the CDR3 is TGCGCCAGCAGCCAAGAGTCCTCCGGGGACACTGAAGCTTTCTTT.